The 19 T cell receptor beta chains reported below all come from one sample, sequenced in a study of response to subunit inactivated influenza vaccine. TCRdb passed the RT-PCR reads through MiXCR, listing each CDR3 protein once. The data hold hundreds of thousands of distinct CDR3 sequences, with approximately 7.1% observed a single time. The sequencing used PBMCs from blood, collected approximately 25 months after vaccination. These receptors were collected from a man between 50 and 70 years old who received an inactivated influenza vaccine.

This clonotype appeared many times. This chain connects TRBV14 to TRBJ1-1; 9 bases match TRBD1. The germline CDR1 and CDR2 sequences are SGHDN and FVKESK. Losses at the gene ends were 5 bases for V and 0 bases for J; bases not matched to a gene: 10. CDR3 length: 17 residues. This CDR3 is CASSLKGQGLMNTEAFF. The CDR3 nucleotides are TGTGCCAGCAGCTTAAAGGGACAGGGATTAATGAACACTGAAGCTTTCTTT.

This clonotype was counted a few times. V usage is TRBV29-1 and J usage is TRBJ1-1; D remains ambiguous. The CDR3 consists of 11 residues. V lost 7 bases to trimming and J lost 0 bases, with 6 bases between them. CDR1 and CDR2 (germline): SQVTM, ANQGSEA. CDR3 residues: CSGGVNTEAFF. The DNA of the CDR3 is TGCAGCGGGGGAGTGAACACTGAAGCTTTCTTT.

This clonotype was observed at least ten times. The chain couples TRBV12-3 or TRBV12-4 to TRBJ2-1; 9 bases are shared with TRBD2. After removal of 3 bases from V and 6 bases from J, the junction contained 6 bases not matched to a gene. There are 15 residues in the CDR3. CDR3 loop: CASSFASGIFNEQFF. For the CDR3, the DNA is TGTGCCAGCAGTTTCGCTAGCGGGATTTTCAATGAGCAGTTCTTC.

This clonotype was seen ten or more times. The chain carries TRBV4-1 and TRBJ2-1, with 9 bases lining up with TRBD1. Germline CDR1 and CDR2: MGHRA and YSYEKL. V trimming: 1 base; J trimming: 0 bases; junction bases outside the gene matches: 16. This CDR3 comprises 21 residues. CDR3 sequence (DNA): TGCGCCAGCAGCCAAGGGGGGACCGGGACAGGGTTCACTAGCTCCTACAATGAGCAGTTCTTC. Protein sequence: CASSQGGTGTGFTSSYNEQFF.

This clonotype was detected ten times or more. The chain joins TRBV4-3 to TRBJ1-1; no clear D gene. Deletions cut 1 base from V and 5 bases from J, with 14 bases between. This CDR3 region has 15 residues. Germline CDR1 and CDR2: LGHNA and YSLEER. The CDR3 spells CASSQGPEGGTEAFF. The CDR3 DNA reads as TGCGCCAGCAGCCAAGGTCCCGAGGGAGGGACTGAAGCTTTCTTT.

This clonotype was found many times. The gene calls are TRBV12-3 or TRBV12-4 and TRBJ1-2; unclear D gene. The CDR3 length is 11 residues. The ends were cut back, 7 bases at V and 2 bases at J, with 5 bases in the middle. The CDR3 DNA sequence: TGTGCCAGCACCACAAACTATGGCTACACCTTC. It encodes CASTTNYGYTF.

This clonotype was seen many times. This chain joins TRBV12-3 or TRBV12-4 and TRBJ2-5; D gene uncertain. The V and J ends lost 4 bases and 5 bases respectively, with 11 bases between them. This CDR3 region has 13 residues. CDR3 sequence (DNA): TGTGCCAGCAGTTATTTGGCGAGGGAGACCCAGTACTTC. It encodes CASSYLARETQYF.

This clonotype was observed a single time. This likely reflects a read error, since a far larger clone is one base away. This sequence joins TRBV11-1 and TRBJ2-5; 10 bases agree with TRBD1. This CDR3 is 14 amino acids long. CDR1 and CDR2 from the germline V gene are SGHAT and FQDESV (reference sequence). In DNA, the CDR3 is TGTGCCAGCAGCCCGGGACAGGGGCAAGAGACCCAGCACTTC. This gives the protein CASSPGQGQETQHF.

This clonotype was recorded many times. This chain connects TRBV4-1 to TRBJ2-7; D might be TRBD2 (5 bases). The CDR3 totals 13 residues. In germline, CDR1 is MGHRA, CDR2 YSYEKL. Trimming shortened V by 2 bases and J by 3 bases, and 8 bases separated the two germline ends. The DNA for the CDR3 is TGCGCCAGCAGCCAATGGGAGTACTACGAGCAGTACTTC. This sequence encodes CASSQWEYYEQYF.

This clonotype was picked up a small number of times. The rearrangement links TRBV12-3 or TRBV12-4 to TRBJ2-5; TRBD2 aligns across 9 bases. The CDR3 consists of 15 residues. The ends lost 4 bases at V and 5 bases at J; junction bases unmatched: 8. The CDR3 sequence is CASSSGGLAGETQYF. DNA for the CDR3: TGTGCCAGCAGTTCCGGGGGACTAGCTGGGGAGACCCAGTACTTC.

CDR3 sequence reads: CASSLSGGARNEQFF. The CDR3 DNA is TGTGCCAGCAGTTTATCGGGGGGGGCGAGGAATGAGCAGTTCTTC. The chain joins TRBV12-3 or TRBV12-4 to TRBJ2-1, with 8 bases identical to TRBD2. The J segment lost 7 bases and the V segment lost 2 bases, leaving 7 bases of the junction unmatched. The CDR3 extends over 15 amino acids.

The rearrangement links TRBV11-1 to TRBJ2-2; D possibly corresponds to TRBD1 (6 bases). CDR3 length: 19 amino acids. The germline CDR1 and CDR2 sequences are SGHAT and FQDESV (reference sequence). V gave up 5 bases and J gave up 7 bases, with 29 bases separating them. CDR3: CASSPLPLGRGLLDGELFF. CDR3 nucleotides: TGTGCCAGCAGCCCTCTCCCTTTGGGCAGGGGCCTTCTGGACGGGGAGCTGTTTTTT.

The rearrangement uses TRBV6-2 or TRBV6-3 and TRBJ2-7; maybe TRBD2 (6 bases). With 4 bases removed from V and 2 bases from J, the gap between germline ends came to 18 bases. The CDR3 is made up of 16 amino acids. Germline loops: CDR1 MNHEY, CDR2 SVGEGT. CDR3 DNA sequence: TGTGCCAGCAGTTCGACCGGGACTCCCAAGGCCTACGAGCAGTACTTC. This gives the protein CASSSTGTPKAYEQYF.

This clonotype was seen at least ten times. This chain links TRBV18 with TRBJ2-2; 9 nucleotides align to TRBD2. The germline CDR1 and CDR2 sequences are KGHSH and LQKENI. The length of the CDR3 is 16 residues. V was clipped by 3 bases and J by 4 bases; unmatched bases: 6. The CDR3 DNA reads TGTGCCAGCTCACCCGACAGCGGGAGGAGCACCGGGGAGCTGTTTTTT. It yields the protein CASSPDSGRSTGELFF.

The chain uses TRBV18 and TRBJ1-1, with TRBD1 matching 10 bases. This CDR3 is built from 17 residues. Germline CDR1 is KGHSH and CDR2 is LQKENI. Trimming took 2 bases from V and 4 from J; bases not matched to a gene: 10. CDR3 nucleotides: TGTGCCAGCTCACCAGACAGGGGGCGGGGTGCGGCCACTGAAGCTTTCTTT. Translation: CASSPDRGRGAATEAFF. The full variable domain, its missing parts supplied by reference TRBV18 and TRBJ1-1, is NAGVMQNPRHLVRRRGQEARLRCSPMKGHSHVYWYRQLPEEGLKFMVYLQKENIIDESGMPKERFSAEFPKEGPSILRIQQVVRGDSAAYFCASSPDRGRGAATEAFFGQGTRLTVV.

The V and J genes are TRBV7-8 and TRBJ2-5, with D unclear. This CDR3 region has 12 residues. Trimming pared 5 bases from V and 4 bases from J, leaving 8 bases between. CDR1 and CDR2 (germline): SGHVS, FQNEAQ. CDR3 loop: CASSQKPETQYF. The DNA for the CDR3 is TGTGCCAGCAGCCAAAAGCCAGAGACCCAGTACTTC.

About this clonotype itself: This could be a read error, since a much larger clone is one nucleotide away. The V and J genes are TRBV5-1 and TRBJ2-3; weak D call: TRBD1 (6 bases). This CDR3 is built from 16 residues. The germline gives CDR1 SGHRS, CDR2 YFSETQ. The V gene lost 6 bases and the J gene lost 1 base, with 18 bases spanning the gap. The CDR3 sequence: CASNLLGADRTDTQYF. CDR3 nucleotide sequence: TGCGCCAGCAACCTCTTGGGGGCTGACCGCACAGATACGCAGTATTTT.

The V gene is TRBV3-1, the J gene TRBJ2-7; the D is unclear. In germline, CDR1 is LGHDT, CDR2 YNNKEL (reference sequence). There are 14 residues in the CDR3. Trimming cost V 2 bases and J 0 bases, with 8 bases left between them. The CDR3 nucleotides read TGTGCCAGCAGCCAAACGGGCGTCTCCTACGAGCAGTACTTC. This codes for CASSQTGVSYEQYF.

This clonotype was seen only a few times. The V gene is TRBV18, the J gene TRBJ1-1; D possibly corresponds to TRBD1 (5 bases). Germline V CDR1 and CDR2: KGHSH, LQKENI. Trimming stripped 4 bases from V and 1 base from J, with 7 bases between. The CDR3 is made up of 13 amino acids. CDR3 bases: TGTGCCAGCTCACGACAGCAGAACACTGAAGCTTTCTTT. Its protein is CASSRQQNTEAFF.